This entry features one TCR beta chain sequence. Its antigen is unknown. The data were taken from a study of CD8 T cells in ankylosing spondylitis. Findings and caveats of the study: Relatively rare in peripheral blood, disease-linked clones were also CD8+. Several highly homologous variants formed a TCR beta motif that appeared characteristic of ankylosing spondylitis blood.

Making the TCR beta libraries involved quantitative 5'-RACE with molecular barcodes. TCRdb analysed the 5' RACE reads with MiXCR anew, one entry per CDR3 protein. The sample lists 200,000 or so distinct CDR3 sequences, 10% to 15% seen once, with roughly 9.6% in the top ten. The V and J ends lost 0 bases and 5 bases respectively, with 10 bases between them. The CDR3 totals 15 residues. Looked up from germline, CDR1 is SGHTA and CDR2 is FQGNSA. This receptor was obtained from a female donor with ankylosing spondylitis or in good health (not recorded which). Input material: blood, either unsorted or a sorted T cell fraction (not recorded which). The chain recombines TRBV7-2 with TRBJ2-2, with D tentatively TRBD1 (5 bases). In DNA, the CDR3 is TGTGCCAGCAGCTTAGCAGGGGTCGATACCGGGGAGCTGTTTTTT. Encoded protein: CASSLAGVDTGELFF. The whole variable domain, filled in from reference TRBV7-2 and TRBJ2-2, reads GAGVSQSPSNKVTEKGKDVELRCDPISGHTALYWYRQSLGQGLEFLIYFQGNSAPDKSGLPSDRFSAERTGGSVSTLTIQRTQQEDSAVYLCASSLAGVDTGELFFGEGSRLTVL.